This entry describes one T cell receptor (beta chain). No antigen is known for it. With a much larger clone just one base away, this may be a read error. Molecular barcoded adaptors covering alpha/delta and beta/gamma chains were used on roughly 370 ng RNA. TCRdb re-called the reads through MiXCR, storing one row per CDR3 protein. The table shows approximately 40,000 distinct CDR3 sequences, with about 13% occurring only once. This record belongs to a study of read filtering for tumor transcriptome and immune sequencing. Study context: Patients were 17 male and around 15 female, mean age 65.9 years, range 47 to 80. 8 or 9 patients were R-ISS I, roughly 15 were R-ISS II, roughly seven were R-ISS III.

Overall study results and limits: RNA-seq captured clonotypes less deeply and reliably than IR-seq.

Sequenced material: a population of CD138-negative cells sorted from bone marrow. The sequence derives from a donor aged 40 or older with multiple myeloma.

CDR3 amino acids: CASSSGLAGGYGQFF. The CDR3 DNA reads TGTGCCAGCAGTTCTGGACTAGCGGGAGGATATGGGCAGTTCTTC. V gene TRBV6-6 combines with J gene TRBJ2-1; TRBD2 matches 14 bases. This CDR3 comprises 15 residues. J was trimmed by 12 bases and V by 4 bases; bases with no gene match: 8. The germline gives CDR1 MNHNY, CDR2 SVGAGI (reference sequence).